A single sample is the source of the 6 T cell receptor beta chains below, sequenced in a study of OX40 agonist ivuxolimab in advanced cancers. Profiled with immunoSEQ multiplex PCR; TCRdb holds only in-frame clones, not every one. This sample has some 39,000 clones, with 65% to 80% found just once. The source was CD4+ or CD8+ T cells sorted from blood, collected in a trial of the OX40 agonist ivuxolimab. The receptors shown here come from an adult with an advanced solid tumor such as melanoma, head and neck, liver or kidney cancer.

This clone was seen just once. The rearrangement links TRBV4-2 to TRBJ1-4, with D unresolved. Germline-derived CDR1 and CDR2 are LGHNA and YNFKEQ. The CDR3 has 15 amino acids. Trimming shortened V by 0 bases and J by 3 bases, and 8 bases separated the two germline ends. The CDR3 is CASSQERTSNEKLFF. CDR3 DNA sequence: TGTGCCAGCAGCCAAGAGAGAACATCTAATGAAAAACTGTTTTTT.

The sample holds one count of this clone. This sequence joins TRBV6-1 and TRBJ2-1; D tentatively reads TRBD1 or TRBD2 (5 bases each). Trimming removed 7 bases at V and 5 bases at J, with 6 bases between. From germline, CDR1 is MNHNS and CDR2 SASEGT. This CDR3 is built from 11 residues. The CDR3 here is CASMGDNEQFF. DNA for the CDR3: TGTGCCAGCATGGGGGACAATGAGCAGTTCTTC.

This clone was found a few times. The genes are TRBV2 and TRBJ1-6, with D unresolved. Germline lookup yields CDR1 SNHLY and CDR2 FYNNEI. Deletions cut 2 bases from V and 7 bases from J, with 12 bases between. This CDR3 region has 15 residues. CDR3 amino acids: CASSEREGGNSPLHF. The CDR3 nucleotides read TGTGCCAGCAGTGAAAGAGAGGGAGGGAATTCACCCCTCCACTTT.

The chain joins TRBV9 to TRBJ1-1; TRBD1 matches at 11 bases. V was clipped by 0 bases and J by 4 bases; unmatched bases: 2. The CDR3 sequence is 15 residues long. CDR1 is SGDLS and CDR2 is YYNGEE in the germline V gene. The CDR3 DNA follows: TGTGCCAGCAGCGTAGGGGGACAGGGGGGCACTGAAGCTTTCTTT. Its protein product is CASSVGGQGGTEAFF.

This clone was counted only a few times. V usage is TRBV5-1 and J usage is TRBJ2-7; 11 bases are shared with TRBD2. This CDR3 contains 14 residues. Germline trimming cut 4 bases from V and 3 bases from J; bases unmatched to any gene: 3. Germline values: CDR1 SGHRS, CDR2 YFSETQ. CDR3 sequence (DNA): TGCGCCAGCAGCCCTACTAGCGGGGGCTACGAGCAGTACTTC. Its translation is CASSPTSGGYEQYF.

The J gene is TRBJ1-5, the V gene TRBV15, with a tentative D call TRBD1 (6 bases). Between the trimmed V and J ends, which lost 1 base and 0 bases, there was a span of 16 bases. Germline V gene sequence: CDR1 LNHNV, CDR2 YYDKDF (reference sequence). The CDR3 has 18 residues. For the CDR3, the DNA is TGTGCCACCAGCAGAGGGATACAGGGTGGCAATAGCAATCAGCCCCAGCATTTT. This translates into CATSRGIQGGNSNQPQHF.